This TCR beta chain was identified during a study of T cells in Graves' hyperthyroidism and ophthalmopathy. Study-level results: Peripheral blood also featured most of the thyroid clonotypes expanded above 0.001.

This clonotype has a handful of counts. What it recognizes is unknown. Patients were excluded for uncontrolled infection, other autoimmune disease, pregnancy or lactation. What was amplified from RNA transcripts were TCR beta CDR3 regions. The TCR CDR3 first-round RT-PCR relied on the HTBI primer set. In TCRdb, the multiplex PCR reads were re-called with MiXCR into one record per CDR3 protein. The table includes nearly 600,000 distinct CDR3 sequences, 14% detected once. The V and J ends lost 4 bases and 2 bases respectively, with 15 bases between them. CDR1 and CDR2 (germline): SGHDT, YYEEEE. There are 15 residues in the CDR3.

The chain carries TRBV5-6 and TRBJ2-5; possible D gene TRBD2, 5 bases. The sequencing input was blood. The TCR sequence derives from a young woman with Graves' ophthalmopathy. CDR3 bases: TGTGCCAGCAGCGGGGTAGAGGGCCCGCAAGAGACCCAGTACTTC. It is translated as CASSGVEGPQETQYF. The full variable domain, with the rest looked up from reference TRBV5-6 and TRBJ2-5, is DAGVTQSPTHLIKTRGQQVTLRCSPKSGHDTVSWYQQALGQGPQFIFQYYEEEERQRGNFPDRFSGHQFPNYSSELNVNALLLGDSALYLCASSGVEGPQETQYFGPGTRLLVL.